What follows is one T cell receptor beta chain and its context. This clone's antigen is unknown. The record has no base qualities; no much larger clone is one base away. From each donor, a single peripheral blood sample of around 0.12 L on average was drawn into heparinised tubes. Naive, central memory, regulatory and stem cell-like memory CD4+ T cells were sorted on a BD FACSAria II using a panel including CD45RO, CCR7, CD25, CD127, CD95 and CD27. Every sorted population had a purity above 98%. PBMCs were isolated immediately by Lymphoprep density gradient centrifugation and stained directly without culture. So that batch effects would be minimized, each experiment stained and sorted samples in pairs, pairing one healthy donor with one patient. The record originates from a study of beta chain features in type 1 diabetes (dated by TCRdb to the late 2010s). Notes on the research overall: Mean age, gender distribution, total cell number and subset yield were not different between patients and healthy donors. A total of roughly 100 million sorted cells were examined across all samples, and a strong correlation was observed between cell number per subset and RNA yield. The study compared TCRB repertoires of sorted circulating CD4+ T cell subsets between recently diagnosed type 1 diabetes patients and matched healthy donors. Naive and central memory subsets were obtained from all 30 or so donors, but regulatory and stem cell-like memory subsets were isolated from only 8 patients and 8 healthy donors. Broad study findings and their caveats: In all four CD4+ subsets, TCRB CDR3 length was moderately but significantly shorter in type 1 diabetes patients. Shorter templates might be favored by PCR, yet because patient and control samples were amplified and corrected together, any such skew would affect both groups equally. Only small numbers of individuals were included in the HLA sub-analyses, which left unresolved whether HLA type had any influence on TCRB rearrangement. At VDJ recombination sites, patients with type 1 diabetes made fewer insertions and deleted more nucleotides, a pattern implying thymic rearrangement abnormalities. Naive, central memory and regulatory TCRB repertoires appeared more similar among patients than among healthy donors. Sequencing cDNA rather than genomic DNA could over-represent highly expressing activated cells, although activation and CD3 levels did not differ between groups.

The CDR3 runs 14 amino acids, cysteine and phenylalanine included. The retained sequence is limited to the CDR3, 42 bases, with the frame set at the first base. All of the isolated RNA was reverse transcribed with the High Capacity cDNA Reverse Transcription Kit, so expressed TCRB transcripts were sequenced. Deep immunoSEQ sequencing was performed on naive, central memory and regulatory T cell samples, with an average of approximately 3.9 million total reads per sample. After sorted cells were lysed in RLT buffer, RNA was extracted with DNase-treated RNeasy Micro or Mini kits, with the choice depending on cell number. To prevent cross-contamination, each cell subset was processed individually, whereas patient and healthy donor samples were processed jointly. TCRB sequences were amplified from cDNA with the immunoSEQ multiplex PCR, producing 87-bp fragments spanning the CDR3 region. Amplicons were sequenced on the Illumina HiSeq platform. The study's own analysis went as follows. PCR bias was corrected computationally using synthetic template baselines, and reads within Hamming distance 2 were collapsed, with unmergeable singletons discarded. Reads were aligned to IMGT to assign V, D and J genes, CDR3 length, and insertions or deletions at six rearrangement sites. Within each subset, clonotype counts were normalized to sorted cell number, and only after that were true diversity and Gini coefficients computed with the tcR R package. The overlap coefficient, calculated on TCRB nucleotide sequences, was used to measure repertoire sharing. Out-of-frame TCRB sequences from naive cells were analyzed as a proxy for the pre-selection repertoire. As stored in TCRdb, this immuneACCESS dataset retains in-frame rearrangements with V and J assigned. A fraction of the clones does not appear; measured against another copy, unresolved V genes explain less than half of the discrepancy, and the remainder lacks a known reason. V, J and clone size reflect that table, while D and trimming were determined from the DNA. The sample table contains some 290,000 clones; only one count was recorded for 24% of them. Around 0.013% of the sample is in the top ten clones.

This sequence uses TRBV21-1 and TRBJ2-3; the table's D call TRBD2 went unverified against the DNA. TRBV21-1 represents a pseudogene. The TCR comes from a woman under 40 with type 1 diabetes. Sequencing was done on a sample of naive CD4+ T cells from blood. The intended sense of this specimen's cell subset or site label: true naive CD4+ T cells. The CDR3 region: CASSRSGATDTQYF. The DNA sequence reads TGTGCCAGCAGCAGAAGCGGGGCCACAGATACGCAGTATTTT.